This TCR beta chain was identified in a study of blood T cell repertoires in COVID-19. At the level of the study: The samples span acute and convalescent COVID-19 from the United States, Italy and Spain.

Original data processing: How many nucleated cells were present was estimated from reference gene primer amplification. Clones were read by immunoSEQ multiplex PCR, and TCRdb kept only the in-frame ones, dropping some. The D gene and trimming were derived from the DNA, and the V and J assignments and clone size from that table. The sample holds 100,000 to 150,000 clones, just over 70% seen once. This CDR3 comprises 15 residues. Looked up from germline, CDR1 is SGHVS and CDR2 is FQNEAQ. The V segment lost 2 bases and the J segment 4 bases; nucleotides outside the gene matches: 3. What was sequenced was peripheral blood. The source of this sequence is a human donor with acute or convalescent COVID-19. The donor label of this sample is uncertain. The gene calls are TRBV7-8 and TRBJ1-5; 9 nucleotides line up with TRBD1. The CDR3 loop reads CASSLRDRENQPQHF. For the CDR3, the DNA is TGTGCCAGCAGCTTAAGGGACAGGGAGAATCAGCCCCAGCATTTT.